The following is a TCR beta chain sequence with its context. Its antigen is unknown. CDR1 and CDR2 (germline): SGHAT, FQNNGV. V lost 6 bases and J lost 7; bases outside the gene matches: 12. This CDR3 spans 17 amino acids. The data were taken from a study of T cell responses to AZD1222 COVID-19 vaccine. Broader study findings: Regions 160-218 and 743-854 held dominance among vaccine-associated CD4 TCRs, which spanned spike. At study baseline, merely six AZD1222 recipients were seropositive. Most donors were white British and more were female, and clonal diversity was possibly underestimated. Repertoire samples came only from after the peak T cell response.

Only in-frame clones appear in the TCRdb table, and some are missing; sequencing was by immunoSEQ multiplex PCR. This sample has 90,000 to 95,000 clones, with 85% to 90% found just once. The sequencing here drew on peripheral blood, taken on day 0 of AZD1222 vaccination. The clonotype comes from an adult in good health. The rearrangement joins TRBV11-2 to TRBJ2-1, with 13 bases that match TRBD2. The CDR3 DNA is TGTGCCAGCAGTGTCGGCCCGGGACTAGCGGGGCGAAATGAGCAGTTCTTC. Translating it yields CASSVGPGLAGRNEQFF.